This T cell receptor (beta chain) was retrieved from a study of beta chain features in type 1 diabetes. Study context: Age and gender were similar between patients and healthy donors, as were cell yields. The study, taken as a whole, reports: Among all four CD4+ subsets, Type 1 diabetes patients had TCRB CDR3s that were moderately but significantly shorter. For TCRB rearrangement, an influence of HLA type remained unresolved here.

CDR1 SGDLS and CDR2 YYNGEE come from the germline V gene. CDR3 length equals 16 residues. Trimming removed 3 bases from V and 0 bases from J, with 13 bases in between. Every isolated RNA sample was fully reverse transcribed, so sequencing captured expressed TCRB transcripts. Using immunoSEQ multiplex PCR, the repertoire was profiled, and TCRdb retains in-frame clones only, with some absent. The profile shows 350,000 to 400,000 clones, around 16% of them singletons. This clone was recorded a few times. Its specificity is unknown. The chain is built from TRBV9 and TRBJ1-5, with D tentatively TRBD1 (5 bases). Sequenced sample: naive CD4+ T cells from blood. The origin of this receptor is a woman between 18 and 30 years old in good health. The chain's CDR3 is CASSGDSDLSNQPQHF. The CDR3 nucleotides are TGTGCCAGCAGCGGTGACAGCGACCTTAGCAATCAGCCCCAGCATTTT.